Listed below are T cell receptor beta chains from one sample, sequenced in a study of blood T cell repertoires in COVID-19. Produced via immunoSEQ multiplex PCR; TCRdb's table is partial and in-frame only. Among about 270,000 clones listed, 75% to 90% were seen once. The sequenced material came from PBMCs or T cells enriched from blood (not recorded which). These receptors were obtained from a woman under 30 who had recovered from COVID-19. The CDR3 runs from the conserved cysteine through the conserved F or W. The D gene is left open where the match is weak. Clone size is not always given. Where it is, it says once, few, many or a class for expanded clones.

15	-	TRBV9	once	TRBJ1-2	TGTGCCAGCAGCGTAGTAGGGGGAGATTCGTTAGGCTACACCTTC	CASSVVGGDSLGYTF
12	-	TRBV3-1/TRBV3-2	-	TRBJ2-7	TGTGCCAGCAGCCTCGGGTCCTACGAGCAGTACTTC	CASSLGSYEQYF
12	-	TRBV7-9	once	TRBJ1-1	TGTGCCAGCAGCCCCGCTAGCACTGAAGCTTTCTTT	CASSPASTEAFF
13	-	TRBV5-1	once	TRBJ2-1	TGCGCCAGCAGCTTTCCGGCGGTCGATGAGCAGTTCTTC	CASSFPAVDEQFF
18	TRBD1	TRBV18	-	TRBJ1-6	TGTGCCAGCTCACCAAATAGACAGGGCCGACCTTTTGATTCACCCCTCCACTTT	CASSPNRQGRPFDSPLHF
19	-	TRBV28	-	TRBJ2-3	TGTGCCAGCAGTTTTACCCTAATAGTCAGGGACTCTTACACAGATACGCAGTATTTT	CASSFTLIVRDSYTDTQYF
15	TRBD1	TRBV18	once	TRBJ1-2	TGTGCCAGCTCACCACAACAGGGGAAGGGGAATGGCTACACCTTC	CASSPQQGKGNGYTF
13	-	TRBV5-1	-	TRBJ1-1	TGCGCCAGCAGCTTGGCCCCGGGCACTGAAGCTTTCTTT	CASSLAPGTEAFF
15	TRBD1	TRBV7-2	-	TRBJ2-2	TGTGCCAGCAGCTTAGTAACAGGGGGAACCGGGGAGCTGTTTTTT	CASSLVTGGTGELFF
12	-	TRBV30	-	TRBJ1-1	TGTGCCTGGAGACTTGATCGGTCTGAAGCTTTCTTT	CAWRLDRSEAFF
14	-	TRBV30	-	TRBJ2-1	TGTGCCTGGAGACTAGTCCCCAACTACAATGAGCAGTTCTTC	CAWRLVPNYNEQFF
17	-	TRBV7-9	-	TRBJ1-1	TGTGCCAGCAGCTTAGCTCGGACGGGGAACTTAAACACTGAAGCTTTCTTT	CASSLARTGNLNTEAFF
16	TRBD2	TRBV4-1	-	TRBJ2-3	TGCGCCAGCAGTCCTCTAGCGGTGACGGGCACAGATACGCAGTATTTT	CASSPLAVTGTDTQYF
14	-	TRBV2	-	TRBJ1-4	TGTGCCAGCAGTGAAGGGGGACTCCTTCAAAAACTGTTTTTT	CASSEGGLLQKLFF
15	-	TRBV20-1	-	TRBJ1-1	TGCAGTGCTAGTGGGGCTGAGGGGAGGGGCCCTGAAGCTTTCTTT	CSASGAEGRGPEAFF
15	-	TRBV7-9	-	TRBJ1-3	TGTGCCAGCAGCTTCCAAGGGGCTTTTGGAAACACCATATATTTT	CASSFQGAFGNTIYF
17	TRBD1	TRBV9	-	TRBJ2-3	TGTGCCAGCAGCGTAGTGGCAGGGGGCTCCGGCCCAGATACGCAGTATTTT	CASSVVAGGSGPDTQYF
14	TRBD1	TRBV15	-	TRBJ1-5	TGTGCCACCAGCAGGGTACAGGGGCCTCAGCCCCAGCATTTT	CATSRVQGPQPQHF
10	-	TRBV29-1	-	TRBJ1-2	TGCAGCGTTGAAGCCGATGGCTACACCTTC	CSVEADGYTF
15	-	TRBV7-9	-	TRBJ1-2	TGTGCCAGCAGCTGGGTGGAACAGGGAAACTATGGCTACACCTTC	CASSWVEQGNYGYTF
16	-	TRBV5-1	few	TRBJ1-1	TGCGCCAGCAGCTTGGGACTCGCGCGGGGGAACACTGAAGCTTTCTTT	CASSLGLARGNTEAFF
12	-	TRBV28	-	TRBJ1-4	TGTGCCAGCAGTTTGGCGGGCCTCCAACTGTTTTTT	CASSLAGLQLFF
16	TRBD1	TRBV6-5	-	TRBJ1-2	TGTGCCAGCAGTTACTCCCAGAAAGGGGGCGCCTGGGGCTACACCTTC	CASSYSQKGGAWGYTF
13	-	TRBV27	-	TRBJ1-2	TGTGCCAGCAGGGTTACAGGCCTCGGAGGCTACACCTTC	CASRVTGLGGYTF
16	-	TRBV19	-	TRBJ1-5	TGTGCCAGTGTGGGCGGCGGGCTCGTGAGCAATCAGCCCCAGCATTTT	CASVGGGLVSNQPQHF